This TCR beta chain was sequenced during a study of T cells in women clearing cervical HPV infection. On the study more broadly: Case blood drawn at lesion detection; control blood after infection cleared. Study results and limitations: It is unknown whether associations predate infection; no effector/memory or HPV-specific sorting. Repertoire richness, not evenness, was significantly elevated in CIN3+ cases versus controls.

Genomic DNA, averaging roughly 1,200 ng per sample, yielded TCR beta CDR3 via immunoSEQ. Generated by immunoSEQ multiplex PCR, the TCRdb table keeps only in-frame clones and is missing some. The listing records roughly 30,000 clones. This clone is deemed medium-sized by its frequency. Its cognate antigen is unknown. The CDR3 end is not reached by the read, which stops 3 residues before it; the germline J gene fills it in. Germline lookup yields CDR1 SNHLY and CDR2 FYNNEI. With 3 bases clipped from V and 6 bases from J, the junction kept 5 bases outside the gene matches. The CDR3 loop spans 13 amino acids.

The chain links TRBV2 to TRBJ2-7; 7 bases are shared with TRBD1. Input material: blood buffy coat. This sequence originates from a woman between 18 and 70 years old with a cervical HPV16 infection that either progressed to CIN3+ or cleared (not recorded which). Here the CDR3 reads CASSERGLSEQYF. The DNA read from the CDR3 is TGTGCCAGCAGTGAGAGGGGGCTGAGCGAG.